This T cell receptor beta chain was sequenced during a study of human T cells and chemical hapten exposure. Noted time point: patch test 3, about 24 weeks after DPC sensitization. As for treatment: therapeutic diphenylcyclopropenone sensitization with weekly scalp DPC. This clonotype has a handful of counts. The ends were cut back, 0 bases at V and 2 bases at J, with 9 bases in the middle. The CDR3 is 15 residues long. From germline, CDR1 is ENHRY and CDR2 SYGVKD. Using its own MiXCR run on the RACE reads, TCRdb lists one record per CDR3 protein. Of under 100,000 distinct CDR3 sequences listed, roughly a tenth are singletons.

The chain recombines TRBV10-3 with TRBJ2-3, with a tentative D call TRBD2 (5 bases). The receptor was isolated from a woman in her 50s with alopecia areata. Some clones in this sample may be carry-over from other donors' samples. The source material was whole blood, sampled in connection with sensitization to the hapten diphenylcyclopropenone (DPC). CDR3 in DNA: TGTGCCATCAGTGAGTCGGGAGCTTTCACAGATACGCAGTATTTT. This gives the protein CAISESGAFTDTQYF.